These 19 T cell receptor beta chains were all obtained from the same sample, sequenced in a study of T-cell memory formation after mild COVID-19. Using its own MiXCR run on the 5' RACE reads, TCRdb lists one record per CDR3 protein. The repertoire includes 400,000 or so distinct CDR3 sequences, roughly 20% of them detected once, and 8.4% sits in the top ten. Sequencing was done on a sample of PBMCs or a T cell subset sorted from them (not recorded which). These receptors all come from an adult woman who had mild COVID-19 (a few samples of this study predate the infection). Cell type and time point are not known.

This clonotype has only a few counts. Here the CDR3 reads CASSARDLQETQYF. DNA of the CDR3: TGTGCCAGCAGTGCCAGGGACCTCCAAGAGACCCAGTACTTC. This chain uses TRBV2 with TRBJ2-5, with D possibly called TRBD1 or TRBD2 (5 bases each). The CDR3 length is 14 residues. The V and J ends lost 4 bases and 1 base respectively, with 10 bases between them. Per the germline V gene, CDR1 is SNHLY and CDR2 is FYNNEI.

Ten or more counts support this clonotype. This chain uses TRBV4-3 with TRBJ2-7, with 7 positions matching TRBD1. CDR1 and CDR2 from the germline V gene are LGHNA and YSLEER. The ends lost 1 base at V and 0 bases at J; junction bases unmatched: 3. The CDR3 sequence is 15 residues long. The CDR3 loop is CASSQVGDSSYEQYF. CDR3 DNA: TGCGCCAGCAGCCAAGTTGGGGACAGCTCCTACGAGCAGTACTTC.

The V and J genes are TRBV7-3 and TRBJ1-2; D is unresolved. The V gene's germline CDR1 is SGHTA and CDR2 FQGTGA. The CDR3 consists of 14 residues. V lost 1 base and J 8 bases, leaving 14 bases between the germline ends. CDR3 residues: CASSLMDLGGGYTF. The CDR3, as DNA: TGTGCCAGCAGCTTAATGGACTTAGGTGGGGGCTACACCTTC.

V and J are TRBV5-6 and TRBJ1-1; D not resolved. The CDR3 totals 15 residues. The V and J ends lost 0 bases and 0 bases respectively, with 9 bases between them. Germline V lookup: CDR1 SGHDT, CDR2 YYEEEE. CDR3 nucleotide sequence: TGTGCCAGCAGCTTGGAGCTGGGTTTGAACACTGAAGCTTTCTTT. As protein: CASSLELGLNTEAFF.

This clonotype was picked up a small number of times. The chain combines TRBV6-5 with TRBJ2-3; 7 bases are a match to TRBD1. The CDR3 has 15 residues. The V gene end was trimmed by 2 bases and the J gene end by 1 base; junction bases not matched to a gene: 3. Germline CDR1 and CDR2: MNHEY and SVGAGI. CDR3 protein: CASSYIGTGTDTQYF. The CDR3 region has the DNA TGTGCCAGCAGTTACATCGGGACAGGCACAGATACGCAGTATTTT.

This chain connects TRBV7-9 to TRBJ1-2, with D unclear. The CDR3 loop spans 15 amino acids. Germline CDR1 SEHNR, CDR2 FQNEAQ (reference sequence). The germline V and J ends were trimmed by 5 bases and 4 bases, with 17 bases remaining between them. This CDR3 reads CASSPRGGSIYGYTF. The CDR3, as DNA: TGTGCCAGCAGCCCTCGGGGAGGGTCGATCTATGGCTACACCTTC.

The sample holds a few counts of this clonotype. The rearrangement uses TRBV20-1 and TRBJ1-2; 9 bases align to TRBD1. CDR1 is DFQATT and CDR2 is SNEGSKA in the germline V gene (reference sequence). The CDR3 spans 12 residues. Germline trimming cut 5 bases from V and 4 bases from J; bases unmatched to any gene: 2. The DNA for the CDR3 is TGCAGTGCTCTGGGACAGGGCTATGGCTACACCTTC. It codes for CSALGQGYGYTF.

This clonotype appeared many times. The chain has TRBV5-5 and TRBJ1-5; tentative D call: TRBD1 (6 bases). The CDR3 is made up of 15 amino acids. CDR1 and CDR2 (germline): SGHKS, YYEKEE (reference sequence). V was shortened by 5 bases and J by 0 bases, with 12 bases between the two germline ends. The CDR3 nucleotides read TGTGCCAGCAGACCGGGACACATTAGCAATCAGCCCCAGCATTTT. Translating it yields CASRPGHISNQPQHF.

This clonotype has a single count. This sequence joins TRBV5-5 and TRBJ1-2, with D uncertain. The CDR3 is 13 residues long. Per the germline V gene, CDR1 is SGHKS and CDR2 is YYEKEE (reference sequence). Trimming pared 3 bases from V and 2 bases from J, leaving 8 bases between. In nucleotides, the CDR3 is TGTGCCAGCAGCTCGGCGGACAACTATGGCTACACCTTC. Translation gives CASSSADNYGYTF.

This clonotype has a handful of counts. The chain has TRBV29-1 and TRBJ1-1, with TRBD1 matching over 10 bases. The CDR3 extends over 12 amino acids. The germline V gene has CDR1 SQVTM and CDR2 ANQGSEA. Germline trimming cut 8 bases from V and 6 bases from J; bases unmatched to any gene: 6. The DNA of the CDR3 is TGCAGCTCCGGGACAGGGGTGGCTGAAGCTTTCTTT. This translates into CSSGTGVAEAFF.

This clonotype was counted a few times. The chain links TRBV3-1 to TRBJ2-3; 9 positions agree with TRBD2. V was clipped by 0 bases and J by 0 bases; unmatched bases: 10. Per germline, CDR1 LGHDT and CDR2 YNNKEL (reference sequence). The CDR3 consists of 19 residues. CDR3 in DNA: TGTGCCAGCAGCCAAGAAGGAACTAGCGGGTCCTTTAGCACAGATACGCAGTATTTT. Translated: CASSQEGTSGSFSTDTQYF.

The table lists this clonotype with a few counts. V gene TRBV19 combines with J gene TRBJ1-4; unclear D gene. V dropped 5 bases and J dropped 13 bases, with 11 bases sitting between them. The CDR3 totals 11 residues. Germline-derived CDR1 and CDR2 are LNHDA and SQIVND (reference sequence). DNA of the CDR3: TGTGCCAGTAGTCTCGGAATAGGACTGTTTTTT. It codes for CASSLGIGLFF.

This chain joins TRBV20-1 and TRBJ1-3; D gene unclear. The CDR3 is made up of 14 amino acids. Germline lookup yields CDR1 DFQATT and CDR2 SNEGSKA (reference sequence). V dropped 0 bases and J dropped 0 bases, with 6 bases sitting between them. CDR3 region: CSARDGSSGNTIYF. CDR3 DNA: TGCAGTGCTAGAGATGGCAGCTCTGGAAACACCATATATTTT.

CDR3 DNA sequence: TGTGCCTGGACCAGAAGGGCGGGCGAGCAGTACTTC. It specifies CAWTRRAGEQYF. The chain carries TRBV30 and TRBJ2-7; a possible D gene is TRBD2 (5 bases). Germline V CDR1 and CDR2: GTSNPN, SVGIG (reference sequence). The V end lost 4 bases, the J end lost 6 bases, and 13 bases lay between the germline ends. The CDR3 is made up of 12 amino acids.

This sequence joins TRBV5-1 and TRBJ2-1, with 13 bases lining up with TRBD2. The V and J ends lost 5 bases and 10 bases, in that order; junction bases with no gene match: 6. Germline CDR1 and CDR2: SGHRS and YFSETQ. The CDR3 spans 14 residues. CDR3 sequence: CASRRLAGGGEQFF. CDR3 in DNA: TGCGCCAGCAGAAGACTAGCGGGGGGTGGGGAGCAGTTCTTC. Variable domain in full (rest from reference TRBV5-1 and TRBJ2-1): KAGVTQTPRYLIKTRGQQVTLSCSPISGHRSVSWYQQTPGQGLQFLFEYFSETQRNKGNFPGRFSGRQFSNSRSEMNVSTLELGDSALYLCASRRLAGGGEQFFGPGTRLTVL.

In this sample, this clonotype turned up a few times. The genes are TRBV7-3 and TRBJ2-5; TRBD2 might be the D (5 bases). Germline V gene lookup returns CDR1 SGHTA and CDR2 FQGTGA. The CDR3 contains 15 residues. The V gene lost 7 bases and the J gene lost 2 bases, with 17 bases spanning the gap. Here the CDR3 DNA reads TGTGCCAGCACCAAATTCGCGGGCCCTCAAGAGACCCAGTACTTC. Translated: CASTKFAGPQETQYF.

This clonotype was counted between two and nine times. The chain has TRBV3-1 and TRBJ1-1; possible D gene TRBD1, 5 bases. CDR1 and CDR2 from the germline V gene are LGHDT and YNNKEL (reference sequence). The CDR3 consists of 15 residues. Trimming shortened V by 4 bases and J by 1 base, and 13 bases separated the two germline ends. In DNA, the CDR3 is TGTGCCAGCAGCCCTCAGGGAAGAGGGAACACTGAAGCTTTCTTT. This translates into CASSPQGRGNTEAFF. Full variable domain (rest looked up from reference TRBV3-1 and TRBJ1-1): DTAVSQTPKYLVTQMGNDKSIKCEQNLGHDTMYWYKQDSKKFLKIMFSYNNKELIINETVPNRFSPKSPDKAHLNLHINSLELGDSAVYFCASSPQGRGNTEAFFGQGTRLTVV.

Details on this clonotype: A much larger clone differs from this one at a single base, so this may be a read error. Because it lacks the conserved phenylalanine or tryptophan at the end, this CDR3 is likely a read error. No DNA is shown, since the ends of the CDR3 on it are uncertain; the CDR3 is the one TCRdb lists. The chain is built from TRBV20-1 and TRBJ1-1. Germline values: CDR1 DFQATT, CDR2 SNEGSKA (reference sequence). The CDR3 numbers 13 amino acids, ends counted. CDR3 in amino acids: CSASSPGREATFL.

The chain employs TRBV29-1 and TRBJ1-4; D unresolved. Germline loops: CDR1 SQVTM, CDR2 ANQGSEA. The CDR3 loop spans 12 amino acids. Trimming removed 5 bases from V and 3 bases from J, with 7 bases in between. In nucleotides, the CDR3 is TGCAGCGTTCTTGGACCTAATGAAAAACTGTTTTTT. This codes for CSVLGPNEKLFF.